This TCR beta chain came from a study of T cell repertoires in cytomegalovirus infection. Study-wide context: Shared public TCR beta signatures pointed to both CMV infection and a matching HLA type.

MiXCR was run by TCRdb on the reads, yielding one entry per CDR3 protein. In the table there are 150,000 to 200,000 distinct CDR3 sequences, about 28% of which are singletons. CDR3 length: 15 residues. V shed 4 bases and J 1 base; nucleotides not matched to a gene: 5. The germline CDR1 and CDR2 sequences are SGHKS and YYEKEE (reference sequence). Study conclusions and caveats: Adding up the frequency of public TCR beta families identified people who carried CMV plus the relevant HLA. HLA-C-restricted CMV clonotypes gave the most frequent clonotype in two of eight donors.

Points on this clonotype: The antigen is not known.

The rearrangement uses TRBV5-5 and TRBJ1-1; 9 positions agree with TRBD1. This receptor was identified in a human donor in good health (CMV status not recorded). Some clones in this sample may be carry-over from other donors' samples. The sequenced sample consisted of PBMCs. The CDR3 DNA sequence: TGTGCCAGCAGCCCCTGGACAGGGGCGAACACTGAAGCTTTCTTT. It encodes CASSPWTGANTEAFF.